This entry concerns a single T cell receptor (beta chain). Antigen: not known. This sample stems from a study of T cells in localized non-small cell lung cancer. Study-level findings and limits: Heterogeneity within the tumor remains possible, as just one region underwent sequencing. The greatest T cell clonality was found in uninvolved adjacent lung (higher than in tumor). Median detection of top 100 tumor clones in adjacent lung was roughly 61 clones. Blood T cell density predicted longer survival; adjacent-lung clonality, shorter.

Assay: immunoSEQ multiplex PCR; the TCRdb copy retains only in-frame clones and omits some. The sample shows 5,000 to 8,000 clones, about nine tenths of them seen only once. The material was peripheral blood, obtained before any cancer treatment. The source is a male donor aged 60 or over with stage I lung adenocarcinoma.

This CDR3 is CASSYSTVNEQFF. As DNA, the CDR3 is TGTGCCAGCAGTTACAGTACAGTCAATGAGCAGTTCTTC. The genes are TRBV6-5 and TRBJ2-1; D is unresolved. Trimming removed 2 bases at V and 6 bases at J, with 8 bases between. The CDR3 is made up of 13 amino acids. CDR1 is MNHEY, CDR2 SVGAGI, per germline.